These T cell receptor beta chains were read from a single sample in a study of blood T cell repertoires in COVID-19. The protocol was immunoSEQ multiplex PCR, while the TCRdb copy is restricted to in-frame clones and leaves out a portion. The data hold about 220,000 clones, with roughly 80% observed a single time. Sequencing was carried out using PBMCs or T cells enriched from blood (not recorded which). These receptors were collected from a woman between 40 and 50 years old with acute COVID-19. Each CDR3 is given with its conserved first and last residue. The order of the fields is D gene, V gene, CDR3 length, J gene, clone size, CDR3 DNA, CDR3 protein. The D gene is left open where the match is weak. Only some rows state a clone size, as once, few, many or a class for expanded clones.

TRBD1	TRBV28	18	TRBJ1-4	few	TGTGCCAGCAGTTTTTGGACAGGGAGCCAGTCAACTAATGAAAAACTGTTTTTT	CASSFWTGSQSTNEKLFF
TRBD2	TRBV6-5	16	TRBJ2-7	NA	TGTGCCAGCAGTTCCCAATGGGGAGCGGGAGGTCTCGAGCAGTACTTC	CASSSQWGAGGLEQYF
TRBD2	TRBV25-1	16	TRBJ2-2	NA	TGTGCCAGCAGTGAAGTCGGCGGGGGGTTAACCGGGGAGCTGTTTTTT	CASSEVGGGLTGELFF
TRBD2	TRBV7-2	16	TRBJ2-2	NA	TGTGCCAGCAGCTTCCTCATAGCGGGACCCACCGGGGAGCTGTTTTTT	CASSFLIAGPTGELFF
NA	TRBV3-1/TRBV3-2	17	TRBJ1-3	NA	TGTGCCAGCAGCCAATTACAGGGAATCGGGTCTGGAAACACCATATATTTT	CASSQLQGIGSGNTIYF
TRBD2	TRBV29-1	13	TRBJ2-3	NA	TGCAGCGTTGATGCGGGAGGGCCAGATACGCAGTATTTT	CSVDAGGPDTQYF
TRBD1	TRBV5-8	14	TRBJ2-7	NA	TGTGCCAGCAGCTTGGGGGGACAGGGGTACGAGCAGTACTTC	CASSLGGQGYEQYF
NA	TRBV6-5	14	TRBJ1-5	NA	TGTGCCAGCAGCCCAGCGGCCCAAAGTCAGCCCCAGCATTTT	CASSPAAQSQPQHF
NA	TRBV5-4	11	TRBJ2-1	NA	TGTGCCAGCAGCTTGCAAGCGGAGCAGTTCTTC	CASSLQAEQFF
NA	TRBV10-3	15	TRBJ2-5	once	TGTGCCATCAGTTACCCGGTCCCACGGGGGGAGACCCAGTACTTC	CAISYPVPRGETQYF
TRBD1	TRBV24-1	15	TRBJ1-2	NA	TGTGCCACCAGTGATTTGTCAGGGGGCAACTATGGCTACACCTTC	CATSDLSGGNYGYTF
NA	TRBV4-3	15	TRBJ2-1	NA	TGCGCCAGCAGCCAAGATGGGCAGGGGAGGGATGAGCAGTTCTTC	CASSQDGQGRDEQFF
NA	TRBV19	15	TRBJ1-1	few	TGTGCCAGTACCCCCCGGCGCGGGGGGCGGACTGAAGCTTTCTTT	CASTPRRGGRTEAFF
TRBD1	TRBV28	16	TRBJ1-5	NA	TGTGCCAGCAGTCCCTCCGGGACAGGGTTTGATCAGCCCCAGCATTTT	CASSPSGTGFDQPQHF
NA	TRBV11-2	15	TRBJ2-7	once	TGTGCCAGCAGCTTAGATCTTCAGGGGATTTACGAGCAGTACTTC	CASSLDLQGIYEQYF
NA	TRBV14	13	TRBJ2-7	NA	TGTGCCAGCAGCCAAGCACAGGTGGGCGAGCAGTACTTC	CASSQAQVGEQYF